This entry lists 23 T cell receptor beta chains sequenced from one sample in a study of blood T cell repertoires in COVID-19. Repertoires were generated with immunoSEQ multiplex PCR, while TCRdb's copy carries only in-frame clones and drops some. The table records a few hundred thousand clones, 75% to 90% of them present only once. Input material: PBMCs or T cells enriched from blood (not recorded which). These receptors were taken from a woman aged 40 to 50 who had been exposed to COVID-19.

The chain employs TRBV6-1 and TRBJ2-2; D is perhaps TRBD1 (5 bases). This CDR3 has 15 amino acids. From germline, CDR1 is MNHNS and CDR2 SASEGT. The V end lost 0 bases, the J end lost 3 bases, and 8 bases lay between the germline ends. The CDR3 sequence: CASSEAGRYTGELFF. The DNA for the CDR3 is TGTGCCAGCAGTGAAGCGGGGCGATACACCGGGGAGCTGTTTTTT.

The chain has TRBV28 and TRBJ1-2; the D is unclear. This CDR3 region has 13 residues. The V end lost 5 bases, the J end lost 8 bases, and 15 bases lay between the germline ends. Per germline, CDR1 MDHEN and CDR2 SYDVKM. In DNA, the CDR3 is TGTGCCAGCAGTCCCCCTGACGGGAGGGGCTACACCTTC. It specifies CASSPPDGRGYTF.

The chain joins TRBV25-1 to TRBJ2-1, with D possibly being TRBD2 (7 bases). CDR3 size: 13 residues. The V and J ends lost 6 bases and 10 bases respectively, with 16 bases between them. Germline CDR1 and CDR2: MGHDK and SYGVNS. The CDR3 nucleotides are TGTGCCAGCAGGACAGGAGCGGGGAGGGAGCAGTTCTTC. Residues: CASRTGAGREQFF.

J is TRBJ1-2 and V is TRBV21-1; the DNA was not used to check the table's D call, TRBD1. TRBV21-1 is designated a pseudogene. This CDR3 is 15 amino acids long. CDR3 sequence (DNA): TGTGCCAGCAGCAAAGATTTGGGGACAGGGGCCGGCTACACCTTC. Amino acid sequence: CASSKDLGTGAGYTF.

The J gene is TRBJ2-3, the V gene TRBV5-6; no firm D call. Germline-derived CDR1 and CDR2 are SGHDT and YYEEEE. CDR3 size: 13 residues. Trimming took off 4 bases at V and 5 bases at J, with 11 bases between the two ends. CDR3 DNA: TGTGCCAGCAGCCGTTCGAGACAAGATACGCAGTATTTT. Translation gives CASSRSRQDTQYF. Based on the CDR3 plus reference TRBV5-6 and TRBJ2-3, the full variable domain is DAGVTQSPTHLIKTRGQQVTLRCSPKSGHDTVSWYQQALGQGPQFIFQYYEEEERQRGNFPDRFSGHQFPNYSSELNVNALLLGDSALYLCASSRSRQDTQYFGPGTRLTVL.

The chain is built from TRBV9 and TRBJ1-2, with TRBD1 matching over 7 bases. The CDR3 has 13 residues. With 4 bases clipped from V and 7 bases from J, the junction kept 7 bases outside the gene matches. Germline CDR1 SGDLS, CDR2 YYNGEE. The CDR3 spells CASSLRTGLGYTF. The CDR3, as DNA: TGTGCCAGCAGCCTAAGGACAGGACTTGGCTACACCTTC. The complete variable domain, with remaining parts taken from reference TRBV9 and TRBJ1-2, reads DSGVTQTPKHLITATGQRVTLRCSPRSGDLSVYWYQQSLDQGLQFLIQYYNGEERAKGNILERFSAQQFPDLHSELNLSSLELGDSALYFCASSLRTGLGYTFGSGTRLTVV.

Points on this clone: A junction end diverges from the germline sequence, so it may reflect a read error. The rearrangement uses TRBV5-1 and TRBJ1-6, with D possibly matching TRBD1 (6 bases). Germline CDR1 SGHRS, CDR2 YFSETQ. The CDR3 has 16 amino acids. This CDR3 is CASSLVQGNLGSPLHF. The CDR3 DNA sequence: TGTGCCAGCAGCTTGGTACAGGGCAATCTTGGGTCACCCCTCCACTTT.

The chain combines TRBV7-8 with TRBJ2-1; D uncertain. Germline assignment: CDR1 SGHVS and CDR2 FQNEAQ. V was trimmed by 2 bases and J by 5 bases, leaving 10 bases between them. CDR3 length: 14 residues. The CDR3 nucleotides read TGTGCCAGCAGCTTATTTTACACCGACAATGAGCAGTTCTTC. Translating it yields CASSLFYTDNEQFF.

This clone was observed a single time. This specimen includes other DNA sequences encoding the same CDR3. This rearrangement joins TRBV28 to TRBJ1-2; unclear D gene. CDR3 length: 11 amino acids. V was cut by 6 bases and J by 2 bases, with 4 bases left in between. Germline assignment: CDR1 MDHEN and CDR2 SYDVKM. The CDR3 sequence is CASSPNYGYTF. DNA for the CDR3: TGTGCCAGCAGCCCGAACTATGGCTACACCTTC.

The chain carries TRBV18 and TRBJ1-4; no reliable D call. V dropped 4 bases and J dropped 8 bases, with 8 bases sitting between them. The CDR3 length is 12 residues. In germline, CDR1 is KGHSH, CDR2 LQKENI. In nucleotides, the CDR3 is TGTGCCAGCTCACTGACTGACGAAAAACTGTTTTTT. It encodes CASSLTDEKLFF.

This clone was picked up a small number of times. The rearrangement joins TRBV7-9 to TRBJ2-7; 8 nucleotides line up with TRBD1. V lost 5 bases, J lost 3 bases, and 9 bases stayed unmatched. The length of the CDR3 is 15 residues. The germline CDR1 and CDR2 sequences are SEHNR and FQNEAQ (reference sequence). CDR3 residues: CASSPRAGGGYEQYF. The CDR3 nucleotides are TGTGCCAGCAGCCCACGAGCAGGGGGCGGCTACGAGCAGTACTTC.

CDR3 sequence: CASSPRGLNTEAFF. For the CDR3, the DNA is TGTGCCAGCAGCCCGAGGGGGTTGAACACTGAAGCTTTCTTT. This chain uses TRBV5-6 with TRBJ1-1; D is perhaps TRBD1 (6 bases). V lost 4 bases to trimming and J lost 0 bases, with 10 bases between them. This CDR3 has 14 residues. Germline loops: CDR1 SGHDT, CDR2 YYEEEE.

This sequence joins TRBV28 and TRBJ1-5; D may be TRBD1 (5 bases). Trimming removed 7 bases at V and 13 bases at J, with 14 bases between. Germline V gives CDR1 MDHEN, CDR2 SYDVKM. CDR3 length equals 11 residues. In nucleotides, the CDR3 is TGTGCCAGCACCGATTTCGACAGACAGCATTTT. Its protein is CASTDFDRQHF. The entire variable domain, with the rest obtained from reference TRBV28 and TRBJ1-5, is as follows: DVKVTQSSRYLVKRTGEKVFLECVQDMDHENMFWYRQDPGLGLRLIYFSYDVKMKEKGDIPEGYSVSREKKERFSLILESASTNQTSMYLCASTDFDRQHFGDGTRLSIL.

The genes are TRBV2 and TRBJ2-2, with 7 bases identical to TRBD1. V lost 4 bases, J lost 0 bases, and 2 bases stayed unmatched. Germline CDR1 reads SNHLY; CDR2 reads FYNNEI. There are 15 residues in the CDR3. CDR3 in DNA: TGTGCCAGCAGTGCCACAGGGGCGAACACCGGGGAGCTGTTTTTT. It specifies CASSATGANTGELFF.

The chain links TRBV6-6 to TRBJ2-7, with D tentatively TRBD2 (6 bases). The CDR3 extends over 11 amino acids. Germline lookup yields CDR1 MNHNY and CDR2 SVGAGI (reference sequence). The germline V and J ends were trimmed by 5 bases and 4 bases, with 6 bases remaining between them. The DNA for the CDR3 is TGTGCCAGCAGTCGGGAGTACGAGCAGTACTTC. Its protein product is CASSREYEQYF.

The chain is built from TRBV27 and TRBJ2-3; D may be TRBD2 (5 bases). CDR1 and CDR2 from the germline V gene are MNHEY and SMNVEV (reference sequence). V was trimmed by 7 bases and J by 5 bases, leaving 13 bases between them. This CDR3 comprises 13 residues. The DNA for the CDR3 is TGTGCCAGCATGCCACCCGGGGAAGATACGCAGTATTTT. Translating it yields CASMPPGEDTQYF.

The rearrangement joins TRBV29-1 to TRBJ2-1; 9 bases are a match to TRBD1. J gave up 7 bases and V 6 bases, and 10 bases lay outside the gene matches. Per germline, CDR1 SQVTM and CDR2 ANQGSEA. CDR3 length: 14 amino acids. CDR3 nucleotides: TGCAGCGTAGACCTGGGACAGGGTATGAATGAGCAGTTCTTC. It encodes CSVDLGQGMNEQFF.

The chain combines TRBV28 with TRBJ2-2; TRBD2 agrees at 10 bases. V was pared by 2 bases and J by 9 bases, with 6 bases of the junction left unmatched. CDR3 length: 15 residues. Looked up from germline, CDR1 is MDHEN and CDR2 is SYDVKM. The CDR3 sequence is CASSLPSGSFWELFF. As DNA, the CDR3 is TGTGCCAGCAGTTTACCTAGCGGGAGTTTCTGGGAGCTGTTTTTT.

V usage is TRBV9 and J usage is TRBJ2-2; 9 bases fit TRBD1. The CDR3 has 16 amino acids. Unmatched junction bases numbered 8, after V lost 3 bases and J lost 5 bases. CDR1 is SGDLS and CDR2 is YYNGEE in the germline V gene. CDR3 DNA sequence: TGTGCCAGCAGCGCCCACGGGACAGGGAAAACCGGGGAGCTGTTTTTT. Translating gives CASSAHGTGKTGELFF.

The V and J genes are TRBV2 and TRBJ2-2, with 7 nucleotides matching TRBD2. Germline V CDR1 and CDR2: SNHLY, FYNNEI. The CDR3 is made up of 12 amino acids. The J segment lost 5 bases and the V segment lost 11 bases, leaving 5 bases of the junction unmatched. In nucleotides, the CDR3 is TGTGCCCAGGGAGGGGAGACCGGGGAGCTGTTTTTT. It encodes CAQGGETGELFF.

The chain recombines TRBV18 with TRBJ1-1; D is possibly TRBD1 (5 bases). V was pared by 2 bases and J by 0 bases, with 13 bases between. The CDR3 has 16 residues. From germline, CDR1 is KGHSH and CDR2 LQKENI. Here the CDR3 reads CASSPSLQDMNTEAFF. The CDR3 region has the DNA TGTGCCAGCTCACCATCTCTCCAGGACATGAACACTGAAGCTTTCTTT.

The chain employs TRBV11-1 and TRBJ1-6; D is uncertain. This CDR3 comprises 11 residues. CDR1 and CDR2 (germline): SGHAT, FQDESV (reference sequence). V was pared by 6 bases and J by 19 bases, with 16 bases between. The CDR3 nucleotides are TGTGCCAGCAGTCAAGGGCGGCGGGTTCACTTT. This translates into CASSQGRRVHF.

The chain combines TRBV12-3 or TRBV12-4 with TRBJ1-1; D is uncertain. Trimming left V 5 bases short and J 3 bases short, with 10 bases between. This CDR3 region has 13 residues. CDR3 coding DNA: TGTGCCAGCAGTCGGCGGGTGGACACTGAAGCTTTCTTT. Its protein is CASSRRVDTEAFF.